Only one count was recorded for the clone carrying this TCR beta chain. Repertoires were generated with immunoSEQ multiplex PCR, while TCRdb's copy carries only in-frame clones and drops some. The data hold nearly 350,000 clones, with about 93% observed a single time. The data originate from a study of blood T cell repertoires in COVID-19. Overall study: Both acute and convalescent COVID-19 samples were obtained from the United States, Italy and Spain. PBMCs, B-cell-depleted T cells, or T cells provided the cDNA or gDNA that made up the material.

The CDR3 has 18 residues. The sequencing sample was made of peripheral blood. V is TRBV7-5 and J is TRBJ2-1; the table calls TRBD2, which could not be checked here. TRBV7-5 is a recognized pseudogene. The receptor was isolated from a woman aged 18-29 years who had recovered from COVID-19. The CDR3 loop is CARSSGLAGGFIYNEQFF. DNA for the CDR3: TGTGCCAGAAGCTCCGGACTAGCGGGAGGGTTTATATACAATGAGCAGTTCTTC.